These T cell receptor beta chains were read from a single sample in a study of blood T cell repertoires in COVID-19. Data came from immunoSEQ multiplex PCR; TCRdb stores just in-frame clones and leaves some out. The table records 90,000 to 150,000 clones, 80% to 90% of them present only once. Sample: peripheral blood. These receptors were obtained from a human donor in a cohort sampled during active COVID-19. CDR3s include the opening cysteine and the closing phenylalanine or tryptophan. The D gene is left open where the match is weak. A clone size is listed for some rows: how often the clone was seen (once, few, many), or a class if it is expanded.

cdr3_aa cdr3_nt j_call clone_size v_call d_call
CASSLGLVNEQFF TGTGCCAGCAGTCTCGGGTTGGTCAATGAGCAGTTCTTC TRBJ2-1 . TRBV6-5 .
CASASTGSAQPQHF TGTGCCAGCGCGTCGACAGGGTCCGCTCAGCCCCAGCATTTT TRBJ1-5 once TRBV28 TRBD1
CASSQRTSGGAGEQYF TGTGCCAGCTCACAAAGGACTAGCGGGGGGGCCGGCGAGCAGTACTTC TRBJ2-7 . TRBV18 TRBD2
CSARGQGGYNEQFF TGCAGCGCCAGGGGACAGGGGGGATACAATGAGCAGTTCTTC TRBJ2-1 . TRBV29-1 TRBD1
CASSESGFSGNTIYF TGTGCCAGCAGTGAGTCAGGGTTCTCTGGAAACACCATATATTTT TRBJ1-3 . TRBV6-1 .
CASRQALGTDTQYF TGCGCCAGCAGACAGGCCTTAGGTACAGATACGCAGTATTTT TRBJ2-3 . TRBV5-1 .
CASSPRDSLRGQETQYF TGTGCCAGCTCCCCCCGGGACTCCCTTCGCGGGCAAGAGACCCAGTACTTC TRBJ2-5 . TRBV18 .
CASSPGQGLNYGYTF TGTGCCAGCAGTCCCGGACAGGGTCTCAACTATGGCTACACCTTC TRBJ1-2 . TRBV28 TRBD1
CASSLFVRETQYF TGTGCCAGCAGCTTGTTCGTGCGTGAGACCCAGTACTTC TRBJ2-5 . TRBV5-5 .
CASRDIGGGTEAFF TGTGCCAGCAGGGATATAGGGGGGGGGACTGAAGCTTTCTTT TRBJ1-1 . TRBV6-4 .
CASSRDRGHNEQFF TGTGCCAGCAGCCGGGACAGGGGGCACAATGAGCAGTTCTTC TRBJ2-1 . TRBV7-9 TRBD1
CASSPDSYGYTF TGTGCCAGCAGTCCCGACAGCTATGGCTACACCTTC TRBJ1-2 . TRBV6-5 .
CASSYGRGGIGYEQYF TGTGCCAGCAGTTACGGGCGGGGGGGCATTGGGTACGAGCAGTACTTC TRBJ2-7 . TRBV6-5 TRBD2
CASKPQGTYQETQYF TGTGCCAGCAAACCGCAAGGGACATACCAAGAGACCCAGTACTTC TRBJ2-5 . TRBV2 .
CASSAPGQGGGYTF TGTGCCAGCAGTGCACCGGGACAGGGAGGAGGCTACACCTTC TRBJ1-2 . TRBV2 TRBD1
CASGGVDEQFF TGTGCCAGCGGGGGCGTCGATGAGCAGTTCTTC TRBJ2-1 few TRBV2 .
CATSRPADRGYSIHF TGTGCCACCAGCAGACCTGCGGACAGGGGTTATTCTATCCACTTT TRBJ1-6 . TRBV15 TRBD1
CASSISGTGVPYEQYF TGCGCCAGCAGCATATCCGGGACAGGAGTTCCCTACGAGCAGTACTTC TRBJ2-7 . TRBV5-1 TRBD1
CASSQAGQGSPLHF TGTGCCAGCAGCCAAGCCGGTCAGGGCTCACCCCTCCACTTT TRBJ1-6 few TRBV4-2 .
CASSPGSHYEQYF TGTGCCAGCAGCCCAGGGTCCCACTACGAGCAGTACTTC TRBJ2-7 once TRBV5-4 .
CASSLGQVNIQYF TGTGCCAGCAGTCTCGGACAGGTGAACATTCAGTACTTC TRBJ2-4 . TRBV12-3/TRBV12-4 TRBD1
CASSQGDGGRSYGYTF TGTGCCAGCAGCCAAGGGGACGGGGGGCGCTCCTATGGCTACACCTTC TRBJ1-2 . TRBV3-1/TRBV3-2 .
CASRPTAGDTQYF TGCGCCAGCAGACCCACAGCCGGAGATACGCAGTATTTT TRBJ2-3 . TRBV5-1 .
CASSTWGVDEQYF TGTGCCAGTAGTACCTGGGGCGTGGACGAGCAGTACTTC TRBJ2-7 . TRBV19 .
CASSTATPGSPLHF TGTGCCAGCAGCACGGCCACCCCGGGGTCACCCCTCCACTTT TRBJ1-6 . TRBV3-1/TRBV3-2 .
CASSQPGQLYNEQFF TGCGCCAGCAGCCAACCGGGACAGCTTTACAATGAGCAGTTCTTC TRBJ2-1 . TRBV4-1 TRBD1
CATYGGSSYEQYF TGTGCCACCTACGGCGGGAGCTCCTACGAGCAGTACTTC TRBJ2-7 once TRBV2 TRBD2
CASSYAGDSYEQYF TGCGCCAGCAGTTACGCGGGGGACTCCTACGAGCAGTACTTC TRBJ2-7 . TRBV5-1 TRBD2
CASSPGTGNYEQYF TGTGCCAGCAGTCCCGGGACAGGGAACTACGAGCAGTACTTC TRBJ2-7 . TRBV6-5 TRBD1
CASSPPSGGYEQYF TGTGCCAGCAGCCCCCCTTCGGGGGGCTACGAGCAGTACTTC TRBJ2-7 . TRBV5-5 TRBD2
CASRLTGINEKLFF TGTGCCAGCAGGTTGACAGGGATTAATGAAAAACTGTTTTTT TRBJ1-4 . TRBV5-6 TRBD1
CASSYSGRLGRETQYF TGTGCCAGCAGTTACTCGGGGAGACTAGGGAGAGAGACCCAGTACTTC TRBJ2-5 . TRBV6-5 .
CASGTNVYEQYF TGCGCCAGCGGGACAAATGTTTACGAGCAGTACTTC TRBJ2-7 . TRBV5-1 .